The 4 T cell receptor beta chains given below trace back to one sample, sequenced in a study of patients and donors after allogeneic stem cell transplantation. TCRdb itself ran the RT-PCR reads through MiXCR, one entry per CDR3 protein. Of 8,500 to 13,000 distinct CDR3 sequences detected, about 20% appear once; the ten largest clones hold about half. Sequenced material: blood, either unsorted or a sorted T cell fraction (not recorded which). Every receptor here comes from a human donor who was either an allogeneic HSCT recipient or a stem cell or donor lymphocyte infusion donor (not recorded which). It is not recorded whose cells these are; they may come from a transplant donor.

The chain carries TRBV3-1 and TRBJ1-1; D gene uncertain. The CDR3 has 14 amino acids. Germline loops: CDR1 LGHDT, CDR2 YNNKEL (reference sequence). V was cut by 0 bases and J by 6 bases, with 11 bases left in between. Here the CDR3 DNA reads TGTGCCAGCAGCCAAGAAGCGGCAGACGCTGAAGCTTTCTTT. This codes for CASSQEAADAEAFF.

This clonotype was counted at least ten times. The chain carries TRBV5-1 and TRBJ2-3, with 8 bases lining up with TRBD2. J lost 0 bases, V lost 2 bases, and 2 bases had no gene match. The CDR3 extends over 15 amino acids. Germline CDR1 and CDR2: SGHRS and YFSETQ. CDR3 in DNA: TGCGCCAGCAGCTTTACTAGCGGCAGCACAGATACGCAGTATTTT. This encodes CASSFTSGSTDTQYF.

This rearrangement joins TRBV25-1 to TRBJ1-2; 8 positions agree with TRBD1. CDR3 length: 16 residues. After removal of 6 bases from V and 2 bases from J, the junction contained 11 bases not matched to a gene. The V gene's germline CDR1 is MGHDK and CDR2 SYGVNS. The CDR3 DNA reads TGTGCCAGCAGCCTTATCAGGACAGGGACAAACTATGGCTACACCTTC. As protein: CASSLIRTGTNYGYTF.

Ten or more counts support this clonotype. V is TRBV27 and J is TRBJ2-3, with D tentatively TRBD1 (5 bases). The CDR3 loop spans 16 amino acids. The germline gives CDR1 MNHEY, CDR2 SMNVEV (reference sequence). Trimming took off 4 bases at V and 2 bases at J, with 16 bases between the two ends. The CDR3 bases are TGTGCCAGCAGTTCCACAGGCAGAAGCAACACAGATACGCAGTATTTT. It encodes CASSSTGRSNTDTQYF.